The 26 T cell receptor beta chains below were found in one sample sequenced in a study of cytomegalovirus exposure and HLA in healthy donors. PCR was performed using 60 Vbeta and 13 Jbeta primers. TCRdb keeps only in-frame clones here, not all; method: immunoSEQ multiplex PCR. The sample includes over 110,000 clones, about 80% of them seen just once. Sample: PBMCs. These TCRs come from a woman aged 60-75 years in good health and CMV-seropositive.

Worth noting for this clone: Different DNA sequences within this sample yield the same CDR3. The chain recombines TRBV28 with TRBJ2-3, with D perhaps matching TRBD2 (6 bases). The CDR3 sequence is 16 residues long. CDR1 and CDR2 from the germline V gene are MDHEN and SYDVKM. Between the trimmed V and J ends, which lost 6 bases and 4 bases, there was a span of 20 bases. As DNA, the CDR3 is TGTGCCAGCAGGCAGTCCCCGGGAGAACAGGCAGATACGCAGTATTTT. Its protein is CASRQSPGEQADTQYF.

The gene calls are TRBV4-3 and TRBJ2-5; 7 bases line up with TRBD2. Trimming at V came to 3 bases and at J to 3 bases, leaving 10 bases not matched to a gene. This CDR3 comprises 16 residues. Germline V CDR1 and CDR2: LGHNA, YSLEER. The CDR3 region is CASSQGSTSWKETQYF. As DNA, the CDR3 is TGCGCCAGCAGCCAGGGTTCGACTAGCTGGAAAGAGACCCAGTACTTC.

CDR3 nucleotides: TGCGCCAGCAGCCAGTTGGGGCAGACTAACTATGGCTACACCTTC. Translation gives CASSQLGQTNYGYTF. The gene calls are TRBV4-1 and TRBJ1-2, with TRBD1 as a possible D gene (5 bases). The CDR3 extends over 15 amino acids. V dropped 3 bases and J dropped 0 bases, with 11 bases sitting between them. Looked up from germline, CDR1 is MGHRA and CDR2 is YSYEKL.

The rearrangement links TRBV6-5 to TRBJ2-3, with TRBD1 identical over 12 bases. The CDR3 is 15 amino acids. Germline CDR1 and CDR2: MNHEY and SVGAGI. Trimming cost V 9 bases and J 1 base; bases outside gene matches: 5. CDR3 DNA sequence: TGTGCCAGTTGGGACAGGGGGCTCGGCACAGATACGCAGTATTTT. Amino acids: CASWDRGLGTDTQYF.

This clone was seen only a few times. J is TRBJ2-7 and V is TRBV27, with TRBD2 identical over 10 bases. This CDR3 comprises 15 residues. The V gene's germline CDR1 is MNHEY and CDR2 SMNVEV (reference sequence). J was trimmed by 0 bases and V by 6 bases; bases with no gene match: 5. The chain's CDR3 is CASSSRTSGSYEQYF. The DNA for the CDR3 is TGTGCCAGCAGCAGCCGGACTAGCGGCTCCTACGAGCAGTACTTC.

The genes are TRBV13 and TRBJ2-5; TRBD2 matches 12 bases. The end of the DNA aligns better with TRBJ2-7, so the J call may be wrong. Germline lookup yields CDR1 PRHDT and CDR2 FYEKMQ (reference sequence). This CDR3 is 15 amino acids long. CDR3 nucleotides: TGTGCCAGCAGCTCACTAGCGGGAGGCTCCTACGAGCAGTACTTC. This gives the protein CASSSLAGGSYEQYF.

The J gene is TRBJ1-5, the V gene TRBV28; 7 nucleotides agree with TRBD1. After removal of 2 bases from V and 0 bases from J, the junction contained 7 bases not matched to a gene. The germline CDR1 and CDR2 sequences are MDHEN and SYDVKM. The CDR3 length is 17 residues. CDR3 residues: CASSLVGQAYSNQPQHF. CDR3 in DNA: TGTGCCAGCAGTTTAGTAGGACAGGCTTATAGCAATCAGCCCCAGCATTTT. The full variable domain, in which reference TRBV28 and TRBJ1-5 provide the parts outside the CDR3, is DVKVTQSSRYLVKRTGEKVFLECVQDMDHENMFWYRQDPGLGLRLIYFSYDVKMKEKGDIPEGYSVSREKKERFSLILESASTNQTSMYLCASSLVGQAYSNQPQHFGDGTRLSIL.

Written as DNA, the CDR3 is TGTGCCAGCAGTTTAGAGGCCGGGAGAACAGATACGCAGTATTTT. It codes for CASSLEAGRTDTQYF. V usage is TRBV27 and J usage is TRBJ2-3, with D possibly TRBD2 on 6 matching bases. This CDR3 is 15 amino acids long. CDR1 MNHEY and CDR2 SMNVEV come from the germline V gene (reference sequence). Trimming removed 2 bases from V and 3 bases from J, with 12 bases in between.

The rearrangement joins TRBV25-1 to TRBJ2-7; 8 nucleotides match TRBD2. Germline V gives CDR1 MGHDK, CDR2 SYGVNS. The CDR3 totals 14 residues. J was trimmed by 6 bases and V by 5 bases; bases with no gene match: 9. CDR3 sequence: CASSFRGGFVEQYF. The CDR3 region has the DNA TGTGCCAGCAGTTTTCGGGGGGGCTTCGTCGAGCAGTACTTC.

The CDR3 nucleotides read TGTGCCAGCAGCCAAGAAGCGTTCACAGATACGCAGTATTTT. It codes for CASSQEAFTDTQYF. The gene calls are TRBV14 and TRBJ2-3; no clear D. The CDR3 runs to 14 residues. Per the germline V gene, CDR1 is SGHDN and CDR2 is FVKESK. V lost 0 bases and J 2 bases, leaving 6 bases between the germline ends.

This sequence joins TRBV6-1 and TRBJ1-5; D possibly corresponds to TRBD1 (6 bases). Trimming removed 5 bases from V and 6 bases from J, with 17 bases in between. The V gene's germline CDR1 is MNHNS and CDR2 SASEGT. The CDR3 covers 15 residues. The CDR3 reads CASSPRGGGSQPQHF. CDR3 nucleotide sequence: TGTGCCAGCAGTCCCCGAGGGGGGGGAAGTCAGCCCCAGCATTTT.

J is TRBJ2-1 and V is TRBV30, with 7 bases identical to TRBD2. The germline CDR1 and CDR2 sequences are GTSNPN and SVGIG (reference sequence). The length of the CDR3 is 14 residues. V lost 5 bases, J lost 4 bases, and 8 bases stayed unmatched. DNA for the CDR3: TGTGCCTGGGAAGGGCGGGAGAGGTACAATGAGCAGTTCTTC. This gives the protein CAWEGRERYNEQFF.

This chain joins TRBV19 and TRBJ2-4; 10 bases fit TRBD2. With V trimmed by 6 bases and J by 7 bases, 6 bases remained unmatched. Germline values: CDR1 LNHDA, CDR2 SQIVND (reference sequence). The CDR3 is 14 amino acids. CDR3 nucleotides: TGTGCCAGTAGCTTTCCGGGACTAGCGAACATTCAGTACTTC. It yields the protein CASSFPGLANIQYF.

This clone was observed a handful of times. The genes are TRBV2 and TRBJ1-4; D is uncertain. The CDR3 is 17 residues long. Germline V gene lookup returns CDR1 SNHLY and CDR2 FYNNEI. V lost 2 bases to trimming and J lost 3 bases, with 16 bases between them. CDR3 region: CASSEKRSRAPNEKLFF. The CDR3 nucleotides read TGTGCCAGCAGTGAAAAGAGGAGTAGAGCACCTAATGAAAAACTGTTTTTT.

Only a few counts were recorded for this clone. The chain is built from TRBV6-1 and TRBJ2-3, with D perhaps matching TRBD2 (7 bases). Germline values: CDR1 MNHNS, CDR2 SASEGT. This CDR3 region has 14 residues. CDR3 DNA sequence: TGTGGCGGGGGCACAGGTCTTGGTACAGATACGCAGTATTTT. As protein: CGGGTGLGTDTQYF.

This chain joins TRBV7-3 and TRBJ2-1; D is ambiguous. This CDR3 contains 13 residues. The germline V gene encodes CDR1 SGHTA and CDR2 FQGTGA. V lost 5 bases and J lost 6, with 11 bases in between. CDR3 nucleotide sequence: TGTGCCAGCAGCCCATATTCGGGCAATGAGCAGTTCTTC. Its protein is CASSPYSGNEQFF.

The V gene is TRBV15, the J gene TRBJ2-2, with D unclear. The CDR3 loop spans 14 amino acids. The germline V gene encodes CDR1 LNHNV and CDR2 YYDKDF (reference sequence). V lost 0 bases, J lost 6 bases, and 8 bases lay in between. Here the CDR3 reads CATSRDLGPGELFF. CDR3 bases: TGTGCCACCAGCAGAGATCTGGGCCCCGGGGAGCTGTTTTTT.

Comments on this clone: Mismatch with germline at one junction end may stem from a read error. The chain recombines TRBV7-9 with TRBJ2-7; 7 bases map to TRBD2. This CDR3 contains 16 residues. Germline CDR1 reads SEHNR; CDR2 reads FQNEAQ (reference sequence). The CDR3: CSSSLEGLLASTEQYF. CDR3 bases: TGTTCCAGCAGCCTAGAGGGGTTACTAGCGTCTACCGAGCAGTACTTC.

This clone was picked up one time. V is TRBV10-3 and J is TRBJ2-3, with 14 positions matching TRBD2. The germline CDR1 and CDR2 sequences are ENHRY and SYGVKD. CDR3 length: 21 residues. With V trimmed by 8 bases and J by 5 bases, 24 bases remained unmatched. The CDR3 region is CAILTYSPPKGLAGVGDTQYF. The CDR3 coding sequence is TGTGCCATCCTTACCTACTCACCTCCGAAGGGACTAGCGGGAGTAGGAGATACGCAGTATTTT.

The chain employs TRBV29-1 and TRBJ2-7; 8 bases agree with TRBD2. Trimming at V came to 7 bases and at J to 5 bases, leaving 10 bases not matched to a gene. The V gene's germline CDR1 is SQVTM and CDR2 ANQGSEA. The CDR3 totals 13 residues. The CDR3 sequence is CSAHSGIVDEQYF. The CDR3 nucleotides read TGCAGCGCTCATAGCGGGATTGTGGACGAGCAGTACTTC.

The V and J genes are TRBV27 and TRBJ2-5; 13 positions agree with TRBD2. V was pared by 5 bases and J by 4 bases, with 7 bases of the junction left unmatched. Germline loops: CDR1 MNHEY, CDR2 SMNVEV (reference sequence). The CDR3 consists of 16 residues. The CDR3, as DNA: TGTGCCAGCAGTCCTCCGGGACTAGCGGGACTAGAGACCCAGTACTTC. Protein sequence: CASSPPGLAGLETQYF.

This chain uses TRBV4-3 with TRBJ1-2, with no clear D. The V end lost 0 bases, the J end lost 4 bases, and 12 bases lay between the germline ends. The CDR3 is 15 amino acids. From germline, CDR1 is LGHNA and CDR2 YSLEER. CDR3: CASSQEGSLSYGYTF. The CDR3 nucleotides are TGCGCCAGCAGCCAAGAGGGGAGCCTAAGCTATGGCTACACCTTC.

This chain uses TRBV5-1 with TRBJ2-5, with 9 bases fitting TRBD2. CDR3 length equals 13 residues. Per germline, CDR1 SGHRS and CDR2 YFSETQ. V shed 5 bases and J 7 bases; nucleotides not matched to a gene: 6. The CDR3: CASSYSGGWTQYF. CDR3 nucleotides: TGCGCCAGCAGTTATAGCGGGGGCTGGACCCAGTACTTC.

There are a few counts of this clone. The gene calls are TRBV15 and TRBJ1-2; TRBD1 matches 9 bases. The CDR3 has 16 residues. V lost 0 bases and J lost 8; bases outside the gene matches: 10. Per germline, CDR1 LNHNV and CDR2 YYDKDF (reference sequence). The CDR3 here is CATSRDTLDRGGGYTF. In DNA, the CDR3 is TGTGCCACCAGCAGAGATACCTTGGACAGGGGCGGAGGCTACACCTTC.

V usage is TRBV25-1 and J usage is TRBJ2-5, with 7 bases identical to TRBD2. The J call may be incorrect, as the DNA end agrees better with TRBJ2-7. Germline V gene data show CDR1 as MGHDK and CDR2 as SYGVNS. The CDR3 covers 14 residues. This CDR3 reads CASSAVGEGYEQYF. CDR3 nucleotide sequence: TGTGCCAGCAGTGCGGTAGGGGAGGGCTACGAGCAGTACTTC.

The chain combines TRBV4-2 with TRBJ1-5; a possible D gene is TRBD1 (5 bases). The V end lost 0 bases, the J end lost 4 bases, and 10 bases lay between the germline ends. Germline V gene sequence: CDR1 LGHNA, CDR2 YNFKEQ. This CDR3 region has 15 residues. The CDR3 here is CASSQDTRDNQPQHF. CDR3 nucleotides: TGTGCCAGCAGCCAAGATACCAGGGATAATCAGCCCCAGCATTTT.